The 32 T cell receptor beta chains in this list originate from one sample, sequenced in a study of metastatic and nonmetastatic thyroid tumors (dated by TCRdb to 2020 to 2021). None of the patients had been given any treatment before thyroid surgery. Library prep was done by PCR. The instrument given in TCRdb is Illumina HiSeq 4000. The public reads were quality trimmed at Q25 with fastp and then assembled into clones with MiXCR by TCRdb, keeping productive beta chains. The sample table shows 13,000 or so clones, and 27% are seen once. Clones ranked in the top ten supply over 15% of the sample. The sequenced sample was tumor tissue. These receptors originate from a female donor with papillary thyroid cancer or a benign thyroid nodule (not recorded which). Some clones in this sample may be carry-over from other donors' samples.

Comment on this clone: A much larger clonotype is one base distant, so this may be a read error. Other DNA sequences of this sample code for an identical CDR3. The J gene is TRBJ1-5, the V gene TRBV20-1; D remains unclear. Trimming left V 5 bases short and J 0 bases short, with 17 bases between. The length of the CDR3 is 16 residues. Germline lookup yields CDR1 DFQATT and CDR2 SNEGSKA (reference sequence). Written as DNA, the CDR3 is TGCAGTGCTTCGATACCAGAGATTTATAGCAATCAGCCCCAGCATTTT. Translation: CSASIPEIYSNQPQHF.

The chain joins TRBV4-1 to TRBJ2-1; 7 bases match TRBD1. Germline assignment: CDR1 MGHRA and CDR2 YSYEKL. Trimming took 3 bases from V and 8 from J; bases not matched to a gene: 4. This CDR3 spans 13 amino acids. CDR3 sequence (DNA): TGCGCCAGCAGCCAGCGTACAGGGGATGAGCAGTTCTTC. The encoded protein is CASSQRTGDEQFF.

This chain joins TRBV12-3 or TRBV12-4 and TRBJ1-5; D might be TRBD1 (6 bases). The ends were cut back, 6 bases at V and 0 bases at J, with 9 bases in the middle. The CDR3 extends over 14 amino acids. The CDR3 region is CASRDSYSNQPQHF. The CDR3 nucleotides read TGTGCCAGCAGGGACAGTTATAGCAATCAGCCCCAGCATTTT.

Only a few counts were recorded for this clone. The chain recombines TRBV11-2 with TRBJ2-3; D remains unclear. The length of the CDR3 is 15 residues. V lost 2 bases and J 4 bases, leaving 13 bases between the germline ends. Germline V CDR1 and CDR2: SGHAT, FQNNGV. The chain's CDR3 is CASSLYGMQADTQYF. For the CDR3, the DNA is TGTGCCAGCAGCTTATATGGAATGCAGGCAGATACGCAGTATTTT.

This clone was detected only a few times. V and J are TRBV28 and TRBJ1-3; maybe TRBD1 (6 bases). V was shortened by 6 bases and J by 0 bases, with 9 bases between the two germline ends. The V gene's germline CDR1 is MDHEN and CDR2 SYDVKM. The CDR3 totals 14 residues. In nucleotides, the CDR3 is TGTGCCAGCAGGCGACAGGTCTCTGGAAACACCATATATTTT. As protein: CASRRQVSGNTIYF.

This clone occurred a few times. The chain is built from TRBV12-3 or TRBV12-4 and TRBJ1-5; D not certain. The CDR3 covers 13 residues. The V end was cut by 4 bases, the J end by 6 bases, with 10 bases between. The CDR3 DNA is TGTGCCAGCAGTTCTGATTGGTTTCAGCCCCAGCATTTT. It encodes CASSSDWFQPQHF.

This sequence joins TRBV6-2 or TRBV6-3 and TRBJ1-1; D is possibly TRBD1 (5 bases). The CDR3 length is 13 residues. Per the germline V gene, CDR1 is MNHEY and CDR2 is SVGEGT. The V end was cut by 2 bases, the J end by 4 bases, with 8 bases between. The CDR3 DNA reads as TGTGCCAGCAGTTACCGGGGACGCACTGAAGCTTTCTTT. Protein product: CASSYRGRTEAFF.

The chain uses TRBV30 and TRBJ1-5; D is unresolved. Deletions cut 5 bases from V and 5 bases from J, with 13 bases between. Per germline, CDR1 GTSNPN and CDR2 SVGIG (reference sequence). The CDR3 runs to 13 residues. This CDR3 reads CAWCGAVDQPQHF. Written as DNA, the CDR3 is TGTGCCTGGTGCGGTGCAGTAGATCAGCCCCAGCATTTT.

This clone is medium-sized. This rearrangement joins TRBV5-1 to TRBJ2-5, with a tentative D call TRBD1 (5 bases). CDR3 length: 14 amino acids. The germline CDR1 and CDR2 sequences are SGHRS and YFSETQ. Trimming cost V 4 bases and J 3 bases, with 13 bases left between them. For the CDR3, the DNA is TGCGCCAGCAGCCCGGACACGCCTGAAGAGACCCAGTACTTC. This gives the protein CASSPDTPEETQYF.

This clone was detected many times. CDR3 in amino acids: CAISPALDQPQHF. CDR3 in DNA: TGTGCCATCAGTCCTGCCCTAGATCAGCCCCAGCATTTT. The chain carries TRBV10-3 and TRBJ1-5; no firm D call. Per germline, CDR1 ENHRY and CDR2 SYGVKD. The CDR3 has 13 residues. The ends were cut back, 5 bases at V and 5 bases at J, with 10 bases in the middle.

This clone is judged medium-sized. This chain uses TRBV20-1 with TRBJ2-7, with a possible D match to TRBD1 (5 bases). CDR1 is DFQATT and CDR2 is SNEGSKA in the germline V gene (reference sequence). The length of the CDR3 is 14 residues. V shed 1 base and J shed 6 bases, with 16 bases lying between them. The CDR3 sequence is CSARVGVQGREQYF. The DNA for the CDR3 is TGCAGTGCTAGAGTCGGCGTCCAGGGTCGCGAGCAGTACTTC.

By share, this clone counts as medium-sized. V and J are TRBV5-1 and TRBJ2-3; D gene unclear. Trimming removed 0 bases from V and 0 bases from J, with 11 bases in between. The germline V gene has CDR1 SGHRS and CDR2 YFSETQ. The CDR3 has 16 residues. The CDR3 bases are TGCGCCAGCAGCTTGGGTTTCGGAGTGAGCACAGATACGCAGTATTTT. Protein sequence: CASSLGFGVSTDTQYF.

The chain uses TRBV6-2 or TRBV6-3 and TRBJ2-1; 9 positions agree with TRBD2. CDR1 is MNHEY, CDR2 SVGEGT, per germline. V dropped 5 bases and J dropped 9; count of bases not matched to a gene: 11. The CDR3 has 15 residues. DNA for the CDR3: TGTGCCAGCAGTACCCCTCTAGCGGGAAGGGCTGAGCAGTTCTTC. Translation gives CASSTPLAGRAEQFF.

This clone was counted ten times or more. The rearrangement uses TRBV10-2 and TRBJ1-3, with D perhaps matching TRBD1 (6 bases). This CDR3 has 14 residues. Germline V gene data show CDR1 as WSHSY and CDR2 as SAAADI. Trimming removed 5 bases at V and 0 bases at J, with 8 bases between. The CDR3 region is CASSTGTSGNTIYF. Here the CDR3 DNA reads TGCGCCAGCAGTACAGGGACCTCTGGAAACACCATATATTTT.

This clone has a count of ten or more. Other DNA sequences within the sample encode an identical CDR3. The V gene is TRBV29-1, the J gene TRBJ1-2; a weak D match, TRBD1 (5 bases). This CDR3 is 12 amino acids long. V lost 6 bases and J lost 8, with 16 bases in between. Germline CDR1 and CDR2: SQVTM and ANQGSEA. CDR3 protein: CSVITGAAGYTF. The CDR3 DNA is TGCAGCGTGATAACCGGGGCCGCCGGCTACACCTTC.

This rearrangement joins TRBV11-2 to TRBJ2-5; the D is unclear. The CDR3 is made up of 13 amino acids. V was trimmed by 4 bases and J by 8 bases, leaving 14 bases between them. CDR1 SGHAT and CDR2 FQNNGV come from the germline V gene. The CDR3 nucleotides are TGTGCCAGCAGCTCCTCCGACGGCCTAACCCAGTACTTC. As protein: CASSSSDGLTQYF.

V is TRBV20-1 and J is TRBJ1-1, with D unclear. V shed 4 bases and J shed 1 base, with 7 bases lying between them. The CDR3 consists of 12 residues. Germline lookup yields CDR1 DFQATT and CDR2 SNEGSKA (reference sequence). CDR3 in DNA: TGCAGTGCTACAAGAGAGAACACTGAAGCTTTCTTT. Translation: CSATRENTEAFF.

This clone was seen at least ten times. The V call is TRBV20-1, the J call TRBJ2-2; a weak D match, TRBD1 (6 bases). CDR1 and CDR2 (germline): DFQATT, SNEGSKA (reference sequence). The CDR3 is 13 residues long. This CDR3 is CRALQGVTGELFF. The CDR3 DNA reads as TGCAGGGCGCTACAGGGTGTCACCGGGGAGCTGTTTTTT.

Only a few counts were recorded for this clone. One junction end does not reproduce the germline sequence, and a read error may be involved. The chain couples TRBV6-5 to TRBJ1-1; no clear D gene. CDR1 and CDR2 from the germline V gene are MNHEY and SVGAGI. There are 14 residues in the CDR3. This CDR3 is CVSSYVRVGNEAFF. The CDR3 region has the DNA TGTGTCAGCAGTTACGTCCGGGTCGGAAATGAAGCTTTCTTT.

This clone was seen many times. The identical CDR3 is also encoded by other nucleotide sequences in the sample. The chain has TRBV4-2 and TRBJ2-1; 12 nucleotides align to TRBD2. CDR3 length: 16 residues. Germline assignment: CDR1 LGHNA and CDR2 YNFKEQ. V shed 0 bases and J 10 bases; nucleotides not matched to a gene: 7. DNA of the CDR3: TGTGCCAGCAGCCAAGAGACTAGCGGGAGAAAGGGGGAGCAGTTCTTC. Amino acid sequence: CASSQETSGRKGEQFF.

This clone came up many times. This chain uses TRBV28 with TRBJ2-7, with a possible D match to TRBD2 (6 bases). V dropped 6 bases and J dropped 3 bases, with 15 bases sitting between them. From germline, CDR1 is MDHEN and CDR2 SYDVKM. The CDR3 is 14 residues long. The CDR3 bases are TGTGCCAGCAGCCGGCCCCCCGGGGGCTACGAGCAGTACTTC. Amino acid sequence: CASSRPPGGYEQYF. Combining the CDR3 with reference TRBV28 and TRBJ2-7 gives the whole variable domain DVKVTQSSRYLVKRTGEKVFLECVQDMDHENMFWYRQDPGLGLRLIYFSYDVKMKEKGDIPEGYSVSREKKERFSLILESASTNQTSMYLCASSRPPGGYEQYFGPGTRLTVT.

This clone was recorded at least ten times. This chain connects TRBV27 to TRBJ2-1, with 7 bases fitting TRBD1. Trimming took 5 bases from V and 3 from J; bases not matched to a gene: 7. CDR3 size: 15 residues. The germline CDR1 and CDR2 sequences are MNHEY and SMNVEV (reference sequence). CDR3 in DNA: TGTGCCAGCAGTCCCCGGGACAGAGGCTACAATGAGCAGTTCTTC. This codes for CASSPRDRGYNEQFF.

The rearrangement uses TRBV27 and TRBJ2-7; 16 bases map to TRBD2. Germline CDR1 and CDR2: MNHEY and SMNVEV (reference sequence). The CDR3 loop spans 17 amino acids. J gave up 2 bases and V 5 bases, and 6 bases lay outside the gene matches. CDR3 amino acids: CASSVPGLAGGAYEQYF. Written as DNA, the CDR3 is TGTGCCAGCAGTGTGCCGGGACTAGCGGGAGGGGCCTACGAGCAGTACTTC.

This clone was seen repeatedly, ten times or more. The chain couples TRBV24-1 to TRBJ2-3; D is perhaps TRBD2 (6 bases). V was trimmed by 9 bases and J by 3 bases, leaving 15 bases between them. Germline lookup yields CDR1 KGHDR and CDR2 SFDVKD. This CDR3 has 14 amino acids. The CDR3 protein is CATPGGDSTDTQYF. CDR3 DNA sequence: TGTGCCACCCCAGGCGGGGACTCTACAGATACGCAGTATTTT.

There are a few counts of this clone. This sequence joins TRBV20-1 and TRBJ1-5, with a tentative D call TRBD1 (6 bases). The CDR3 sequence is 15 residues long. The germline V and J ends were trimmed by 3 bases and 6 bases, with 18 bases remaining between them. Germline CDR1 DFQATT, CDR2 SNEGSKA (reference sequence). As DNA, the CDR3 is TGCAGTGCTAGGAGCCGGGCGGGGGGCGGTCAGCCCCAGCATTTT. This encodes CSARSRAGGGQPQHF.

This clone came up many times. This chain joins TRBV7-9 and TRBJ2-3; D not certain. Between the trimmed V and J ends, which lost 8 bases and 6 bases, there was a span of 6 bases. The germline V gene encodes CDR1 SEHNR and CDR2 FQNEAQ (reference sequence). CDR3 length: 10 amino acids. CDR3 in amino acids: CASVEDTQYF. Written as DNA, the CDR3 is TGTGCCAGCGTGGAGGATACGCAGTATTTT.

The rearrangement joins TRBV5-1 to TRBJ1-6, with D hard to call. Germline V gene data show CDR1 as SGHRS and CDR2 as YFSETQ. V was pared by 0 bases and J by 10 bases, with 14 bases between. The CDR3 loop spans 15 amino acids. The CDR3 DNA sequence: TGCGCCAGCAGCTTGGACATAGGAGTTCGGTCACCCCTCCACTTT. Translated, it gives CASSLDIGVRSPLHF.

This clone is labeled medium-sized. The rearrangement links TRBV12-3 or TRBV12-4 to TRBJ2-1; TRBD2 matches at 7 bases. The V segment lost 4 bases and the J segment 7 bases; nucleotides outside the gene matches: 10. The CDR3 is made up of 15 amino acids. The CDR3 coding sequence is TGTGCCAGCAGTTCACAAATAGCGGGCACGAATGAGCAGTTCTTC. It encodes CASSSQIAGTNEQFF.

This sequence joins TRBV11-2 and TRBJ2-3, with D maybe TRBD2 (5 bases). This CDR3 is built from 15 residues. The germline V gene encodes CDR1 SGHAT and CDR2 FQNNGV. Deletions cut 2 bases from V and 5 bases from J, with 14 bases between. DNA for the CDR3: TGTGCCAGCAGCTTACAGGCCATCCGGGAAGATACGCAGTATTTT. Encoded protein: CASSLQAIREDTQYF.

This chain's CDR3 is CASRPGTGGSYEQYF. In DNA, the CDR3 is TGTGCCAGCAGGCCCGGGACAGGGGGTTCCTACGAGCAGTACTTC. This chain uses TRBV6-2 or TRBV6-3 with TRBJ2-7; 11 bases line up with TRBD1. The V gene's germline CDR1 is MNHEY and CDR2 SVGEGT. The length of the CDR3 is 15 residues. The V gene end was trimmed by 6 bases and the J gene end by 1 base; junction bases not matched to a gene: 5.

This clone showed up many times. Other DNA sequences within the sample encode an identical CDR3. The chain carries TRBV9 and TRBJ2-5; no reliable D call. Deletions cut 3 bases from V and 0 bases from J, with 9 bases between. The CDR3 has 14 amino acids. From germline, CDR1 is SGDLS and CDR2 YYNGEE. In DNA form, the CDR3 reads TGTGCCAGCAGCGGGCTGGGGTACCAAGAGACCCAGTACTTC. Translated, it gives CASSGLGYQETQYF.

This clone was detected a few times. This chain connects TRBV6-1 to TRBJ1-3; tentatively, D is TRBD1 (6 bases). The CDR3 totals 16 residues. Trimming left V 4 bases short and J 0 bases short, with 13 bases between. Germline CDR1 is MNHNS and CDR2 is SASEGT. CDR3 coding DNA: TGTGCCAGCAGTGCGGCCGTCAGGGGCTCTGGAAACACCATATATTTT. Amino acid sequence: CASSAAVRGSGNTIYF.